The clone carrying this TCR beta chain came up a few times. Its antigen is still unknown. Each CDR3 protein is one row after TCRdb ran MiXCR on the 5' RACE reads. This table holds about 560,000 distinct CDR3 sequences, approximately 21% found once. This CDR3 comprises 14 residues. CDR1 and CDR2 (germline): SEHNR, FQNEAQ (reference sequence). The V end was cut by 8 bases, the J end by 0 bases, with 11 bases between. This entry belongs to a study of T-cell memory formation after mild COVID-19. The overall study: Each donor largely had its own TCR clusters. Broader study findings: Second-wave clones with a day 37 peak had unconfirmed SARS-CoV-2 specificity. Several responding clones turned up in pre-infection memory, indicating that cross-reactive memory may have taken part. Those CD4+ clones that contracted were mainly in CM and EM (CD8+ ones in EMRA).

The material sequenced was PBMCs or a T cell subset sorted from them (not recorded which). The clonotype originates from an adult woman who had mild COVID-19 (a few samples of this study predate the infection). Cell type and time point are not known. The chain has TRBV7-9 and TRBJ1-3, with a weak D call TRBD1 (5 bases). CDR3 in DNA: TGTGCCAGCGGACACCAGAGCTCTGGAAACACCATATATTTT. Protein sequence: CASGHQSSGNTIYF.